This is a list of T cell receptor beta chains from one sample in a study of T cells in Graves' hyperthyroidism and ophthalmopathy. TCRdb fed the multiplex PCR reads into MiXCR, producing one record per CDR3 protein. The table has approximately 380,000 distinct CDR3 sequences, 19% seen once. The sequencing input was blood. The receptors come from a woman under 30 with Graves' hyperthyroidism. Each CDR3 is given with its conserved first and last residue. A D gene is named only where the DNA matches it firmly. Some rows have no size entry. The others give once, few or many, or a class for an expanded clone.

>TRBV20-1|TRBJ1-2|-|many
CSVERNYGYTF
TGCAGTGTCGAGCGTAACTATGGCTACACCTTC
>TRBV30|TRBJ2-7|-|many
CAWSRPSASYEQYF
TGTGCCTGGAGTAGGCCTAGCGCCTCCTACGAGCAGTACTTC
>TRBV3-1|TRBJ2-7|TRBD1|-
CASSHLGQGLYEQYF
TGTGCCAGCAGCCACCTGGGACAGGGGCTATACGAGCAGTACTTC
>TRBV20-1|TRBJ1-1|TRBD1|-
CSAPPTGRTEAFF
TGCAGTGCCCCGCCGACAGGGAGGACTGAAGCTTTCTTT
>TRBV6-1|TRBJ1-2|TRBD1|many
CASSEAPAGGIYGYTF
TGTGCCAGCAGTGAAGCGCCGGCAGGGGGAATATATGGCTACACCTTC
>TRBV11-2|TRBJ1-5|TRBD1|many
CASSRTQGAGQPQHF
TGTGCCAGCAGCCGTACGCAGGGGGCGGGACAGCCCCAGCATTTT
>TRBV2|TRBJ1-1|-|-
CASSSDLSDEAFF
TGTGCCAGCAGTTCGGACCTATCCGATGAAGCTTTCTTT
>TRBV20-1|TRBJ2-5|-|many
CSARGREETQYF
TGCAGTGCTAGGGGCAGGGAAGAGACCCAGTACTTC
>TRBV6-5|TRBJ2-7|TRBD1|many
CASSTGQGAYEQYF
TGTGCCAGCAGTACCGGACAGGGGGCCTACGAGCAGTACTTC
>TRBV7-2|TRBJ2-5|TRBD2|few
CASSLSSGGDQETQYF
TGTGCCAGCAGCTTATCGAGCGGGGGGGACCAAGAGACCCAGTACTTC
>TRBV7-8|TRBJ2-4|-|-
CASSLAGGQRNIQYF
TGTGCCAGCAGCTTAGCGGGGGGGCAGCGGAACATTCAGTACTTC
>TRBV6-1|TRBJ1-2|-|many
CASSAIGGKAYGYTF
TGTGCCAGCAGTGCGATAGGGGGAAAAGCCTATGGCTACACCTTC
>TRBV6-1|TRBJ1-1|-|many
CASSEWGLLNTEAFF
TGTGCCAGCAGTGAATGGGGACTTCTGAACACTGAAGCTTTCTTT
>TRBV7-8|TRBJ1-3|-|many
CASSLLTAAGNTIYF
TGTGCCAGCAGCTTGCTGACAGCCGCCGGAAACACCATATATTTT
>TRBV20-1|TRBJ2-7|TRBD1|many
CSASSGTGGYEQYF
TGCAGTGCTAGTTCCGGGACAGGCGGGTACGAGCAGTACTTC
>TRBV7-2|TRBJ2-2|-|many
CASSKGGNTGELFF
TGTGCCAGCAGCAAGGGAGGAAACACCGGGGAGCTGTTTTTT
>TRBV15|TRBJ2-7|TRBD2|-
CATSGLAEGYEQYF
TGTGCCACCAGCGGACTAGCGGAGGGATACGAGCAGTACTTC
>TRBV18|TRBJ1-1|-|once
CASSPRGVSPLGAFF
TGTGCCAGCTCACCACGGGGAGTTTCTCCCCTGGGAGCTTTCTTT
>TRBV11-2|TRBJ2-5|TRBD2|many
CASSPPAGGRETQYF
TGTGCCAGCAGCCCCCCCGCGGGGGGGCGGGAGACCCAGTACTTC
>TRBV18|TRBJ2-1|TRBD1|many
CASSGDRGRNEQFF
TGTGCCAGCTCAGGGGACAGGGGAAGGAATGAGCAGTTCTTC
>TRBV28|TRBJ2-7|TRBD1|many
CASTEDRGRYEQYF
TGTGCCAGCACGGAGGACAGGGGGCGTTACGAGCAGTACTTC
>TRBV6-1|TRBJ1-5|-|many
CASSPQGRDQPQHF
TGTGCCAGCAGTCCCCAGGGGCGGGATCAGCCCCAGCATTTT